The 24 T cell receptor beta chains reported below all come from one sample, sequenced in a study of molecular identifiers for immune sequencing clone quantification. Using its own MiXCR run on the PCR reads, TCRdb lists one record per CDR3 protein. The sample holds around 320,000 distinct CDR3 sequences; 24% are singletons and the top ten take about 0.71%. Sequencing input: naive CD8+ T cells from blood, with Jurkat cell RNA spiked in. Subset described: FACS-sorted CD8+CD4-CCR7+CD45RA+ naive T cells. The source of these receptors is a human donor in good health. Some libraries in this study had Jurkat cell RNA spiked in.

This clonotype has only a few counts. The rearrangement uses TRBV4-1 and TRBJ2-1; TRBD2 matches 11 bases. J lost 9 bases, V lost 0 bases, and 7 bases had no gene match. The germline V gene has CDR1 MGHRA and CDR2 YSYEKL. This CDR3 has 16 residues. The CDR3 loop is CASSQETSGRGVEQFF. CDR3 bases: TGCGCCAGCAGCCAAGAAACTAGCGGGAGAGGTGTTGAGCAGTTCTTC.

This clonotype turned up a few times. Written as DNA, the CDR3 is TGTGCCAGCAGTTCCCCGGTTAGAGAAGCTTTCTTT. Translating it yields CASSSPVREAFF. The genes are TRBV6-2 or TRBV6-3 and TRBJ1-1; D gene ambiguous. CDR3 size: 12 residues. V lost 4 bases to trimming and J lost 8 bases, with 11 bases between them. The germline V gene encodes CDR1 MNHEY and CDR2 SVGEGT.

Only a few counts were recorded for this clonotype. This chain links TRBV19 with TRBJ1-2; tentatively, D is TRBD1 (6 bases). This CDR3 is built from 14 residues. Deletions cut 5 bases from V and 4 bases from J, with 14 bases between. The germline gives CDR1 LNHDA, CDR2 SQIVND (reference sequence). The CDR3 bases are TGTGCCAGTAGTGTCGCGGGGGCGGCCTATGGCTACACCTTC. This codes for CASSVAGAAYGYTF.

Worth noting for this clonotype: This may be a read error, as it is one base from a much larger clone. V gene TRBV7-2 combines with J gene TRBJ2-1; possible D gene TRBD2, 6 bases. CDR1 and CDR2 (germline): SGHTA, FQGNSA. This CDR3 contains 14 residues. CDR3 in DNA: TGTGCCAGCAGCTTCACCGGGACTCTCAATGAGCAGTCCTTC. Translated, it gives CASSFTGTLNEQSF.

The V call is TRBV29-1, the J call TRBJ2-3, with D possibly TRBD2 on 6 matching bases. The CDR3 runs 15 residues. Germline V gene lookup returns CDR1 SQVTM and CDR2 ANQGSEA. V was shortened by 1 base and J by 0 bases, with 11 bases between the two germline ends. The CDR3 protein is CSVEGRGWSTDTQYF. In nucleotides, the CDR3 is TGCAGCGTTGAAGGGCGGGGATGGAGCACAGATACGCAGTATTTT.

About this clonotype itself: A much larger clone sits a single nucleotide away, making a read error possible. The chain joins TRBV14 to TRBJ2-7; TRBD2 aligns across 14 bases. This CDR3 is built from 19 residues. Looked up from germline, CDR1 is SGHDN and CDR2 is FVKESK. DNA of the CDR3: TGTGCCAGCAGCCCCCGCCCGGGACTAGCGGGAGAGGCGACCTACGGGCAGTACTTC. This codes for CASSPRPGLAGEATYGQYF.

In its sample, this clonotype was seen a few times. The chain employs TRBV10-3 and TRBJ1-5, with D tentatively TRBD1 (5 bases). The CDR3 sequence is 14 residues long. Germline CDR1 reads ENHRY; CDR2 reads SYGVKD. Between the trimmed V and J ends, which lost 11 bases and 7 bases, there was a span of 21 bases. The CDR3 here is CAAGDLGVGQPQHF. DNA of the CDR3: TGTGCCGCGGGGGACCTAGGAGTCGGACAGCCCCAGCATTTT.

Points on this clonotype: One end of the junction varies from germline; a read error may be responsible. The V gene is TRBV24-1, the J gene TRBJ2-1, with 8 bases matching TRBD2. The CDR3 sequence is 14 residues long. Germline V lookup: CDR1 KGHDR, CDR2 SFDVKD. CDR3 bases: TGTGCCACCATTGATGTAGCGGGGAAGGATGAGCAGTTCTTC. Residues: CATIDVAGKDEQFF.

To note about this clonotype: A much larger clone lies a single base off, so this may be a read error. V usage is TRBV19 and J usage is TRBJ2-3, with D tentatively TRBD2 (6 bases). The CDR3 extends over 14 amino acids. V gave up 8 bases and J gave up 4 bases, with 16 bases separating them. Germline CDR1 is LNHDA and CDR2 is SQIVND (reference sequence). CDR3 coding DNA: TGTGCCAGTGGGGCGGGACCAAGCCCAGATACGCAGTATTTT. Residues: CASGAGPSPDTQYF.

This clonotype was seen only a few times. The V and J genes are TRBV20-1 and TRBJ2-7; D is perhaps TRBD1 (6 bases). The CDR3 spans 12 residues. The germline V and J ends were trimmed by 5 bases and 7 bases, with 15 bases remaining between them. Germline CDR1 DFQATT, CDR2 SNEGSKA (reference sequence). The CDR3 region is CSASQGLGEQYF. Written as DNA, the CDR3 is TGCAGTGCTTCCCAGGGGCTGGGAGAGCAGTACTTC.

This sequence joins TRBV6-5 and TRBJ1-1, with unresolved D. Trimming stripped 5 bases from V and 2 bases from J, with 15 bases between. The CDR3 runs 15 residues. Per germline, CDR1 MNHEY and CDR2 SVGAGI. The CDR3, as DNA: TGTGCCAGCAGTCACCGGGATAACCCAAACACTGAAGCTTTCTTT. Protein: CASSHRDNPNTEAFF.

A remark on this clonotype: Since a much larger clone is just one base distant, this may be a read error. Since the CDR3 does not end with the conserved phenylalanine or tryptophan, this likely comes from a read error. This sequence joins TRBV4-1 and TRBJ2-3; D perhaps matches TRBD2 (7 bases). The germline V gene has CDR1 MGHRA and CDR2 YSYEKL. This CDR3 is 15 amino acids long. Trimming removed 0 bases from V and 4 bases from J, with 11 bases in between. CDR3 amino acids: CASSQDRGASDTQYL. The CDR3 coding sequence is TGCGCCAGCAGCCAAGACCGGGGGGCGTCAGATACGCAGTATCTT.

This clonotype was recorded many times. The rearrangement joins TRBV29-1 to TRBJ2-1, with D perhaps TRBD2 (6 bases). Germline loops: CDR1 SQVTM, CDR2 ANQGSEA. Trimming removed 8 bases at V and 3 bases at J, with 11 bases between. The CDR3 contains 12 residues. The CDR3: CSPKTSYNEQFF. In nucleotides, the CDR3 is TGCAGCCCAAAGACTAGCTACAATGAGCAGTTCTTC.

Details on this clonotype: A much larger clone differs by one base, so this may be a read error. The CDR3 DNA sequence: TGCGCCAGCAGTCAATCTGGGGTCAGCACATATACGCAGTATTTT. Translation: CASSQSGVSTYTQYF. The chain has TRBV23-1 and TRBJ2-3; unclear D gene. TRBV23-1 is labeled an ORF, and its function is uncertain. The CDR3 totals 15 residues.

This clonotype was seen ten or more times. The chain has TRBV5-5 and TRBJ2-7; 8 nucleotides agree with TRBD2. The germline gives CDR1 SGHKS, CDR2 YYEKEE (reference sequence). The CDR3 has 13 residues. With 4 bases clipped from V and 5 bases from J, the junction kept 5 bases outside the gene matches. The CDR3 DNA reads TGTGCCAGCAGCAACGGACTAGCCCACGAGCAGTACTTC. Translated: CASSNGLAHEQYF.

This clonotype was detected many times. V gene TRBV7-9 combines with J gene TRBJ1-2, with no clear D. In germline, CDR1 is SEHNR, CDR2 FQNEAQ (reference sequence). The CDR3 length is 13 residues. Trimming took off 6 bases at V and 6 bases at J, with 14 bases between the two ends. CDR3 sequence reads: CASSYSTENGYTF. The CDR3 nucleotides are TGTGCCAGCAGTTATTCAACCGAGAATGGCTACACCTTC.

This clonotype was seen ten or more times. The V gene is TRBV19, the J gene TRBJ2-3, with 7 nucleotides matching TRBD1. Germline V CDR1 and CDR2: LNHDA, SQIVND (reference sequence). V was pared by 7 bases and J by 2 bases, with 9 bases of the junction left unmatched. CDR3 size: 15 residues. CDR3 protein: CASTPTGTITDTQYF. In nucleotides, the CDR3 is TGTGCCAGTACTCCGACAGGGACAATCACAGATACGCAGTATTTT.

This clonotype was detected once. Possible read error: a much larger clone is one base away. The CDR3 loop is CASSFISYRGPNAEAFF. Here the CDR3 DNA reads TGTGCCAGCAGTTTCATAAGCTACAGGGGGCCGAACGCTGAAGCTTTCTTT. The chain combines TRBV27 with TRBJ1-1; 9 bases agree with TRBD1. Germline V gene sequence: CDR1 MNHEY, CDR2 SMNVEV (reference sequence). The CDR3 is 17 amino acids.

This clonotype was counted ten times or more. In nucleotides, the CDR3 is TGCAGCGTTGCAGGGCTGGGTGAAAAACTGTTTTTT. This sequence encodes CSVAGLGEKLFF. The chain links TRBV29-1 to TRBJ1-4; perhaps TRBD1 as D (5 bases). There are 12 residues in the CDR3. The V gene's germline CDR1 is SQVTM and CDR2 ANQGSEA. V was clipped by 4 bases and J by 7 bases, with 10 bases between them.

This clonotype was seen a few times. The gene calls are TRBV10-2 and TRBJ1-5, with 9 bases matching TRBD1. This CDR3 is 15 amino acids long. Trimming at V came to 3 bases and at J to 9 bases, leaving 9 bases not matched to a gene. In germline, CDR1 is WSHSY, CDR2 SAAADI. CDR3 region: CASSDLGQGLAPQHF. The CDR3 nucleotides read TGCGCCAGCAGTGATTTAGGACAGGGGTTAGCGCCCCAGCATTTT.

CDR3 nucleotides: TGCGCCAGCAGCCAAGAAATTGGGGTTTCCACAGCTCCGCAGTATTTT. Protein sequence: CASSQEIGVSTAPQYF. The chain uses TRBV4-3 and TRBJ2-3; unclear D gene. The CDR3 loop spans 16 amino acids. V was cut by 0 bases and J by 10 bases, with 20 bases left in between. Germline assignment: CDR1 LGHNA and CDR2 YSLEER.

This clonotype was seen a single time. A read error may produce the germline difference seen at one junction end. V usage is TRBV29-1 and J usage is TRBJ2-3; TRBD2 matches 10 bases. The CDR3 is made up of 16 amino acids. CDR1 is SQVTM, CDR2 ANQGSEA, per germline. The CDR3 DNA is TGCAGCGATGAAACGCCTAGCGGGGGTGCCACAGATACGCAGTATTTT. It translates to CSDETPSGGATDTQYF.

About this clonotype itself: A much larger clone is a single base away; this may be a read error. The chain joins TRBV14 to TRBJ2-3; 10 bases are a match to TRBD1. This CDR3 contains 15 residues. Germline V gives CDR1 SGHDN, CDR2 FVKESK. The CDR3 DNA sequence: TGTGCCAGCAGCCATTGGGACAGGGGTACAGATTCGCAGTATTTT. This translates into CASSHWDRGTDSQYF.

This clonotype was detected a few times. The chain couples TRBV7-9 to TRBJ2-7, with D perhaps TRBD2 (6 bases). Germline assignment: CDR1 SEHNR and CDR2 FQNEAQ (reference sequence). Trimming removed 5 bases at V and 0 bases at J, with 17 bases between. The CDR3 spans 16 residues. As DNA, the CDR3 is TGTGCCAGCAGCGGCGGTGGCGGGGCGAGCTCCTACGAGCAGTACTTC. This codes for CASSGGGGASSYEQYF.